These 8 T cell receptor beta chains came from one sample sequenced in a study of radiation and T cells in renal cell carcinoma. Clones were read by immunoSEQ multiplex PCR, and TCRdb kept only the in-frame ones, dropping some. The sample consists of about 95,000 clones, approximately 86% of them appearing once. Time point of the sample: baseline pretreatment blood. As to treatment: 15 Gy SBRT to primary tumor, nephrectomy 4 weeks later. Sequencing used blood, obtained from a patient whose treatment included radiotherapy and nephrectomy. Every receptor here comes from a man aged 45-65 years with renal cell carcinoma.

The chain has TRBV5-1 and TRBJ2-3; 7 bases are shared with TRBD2. The CDR3 contains 16 residues. The V segment lost 0 bases and the J segment 2 bases; nucleotides outside the gene matches: 6. The germline V gene has CDR1 SGHRS and CDR2 YFSETQ. CDR3 in DNA: TGCGCCAGCAGCTTGGTAAGCGGGGCTGCCACAGATACGCAGTATTTT. It encodes CASSLVSGAATDTQYF.

The chain joins TRBV14 to TRBJ2-1; 7 bases line up with TRBD1. This CDR3 region has 15 residues. With 3 bases clipped from V and 2 bases from J, the junction kept 4 bases outside the gene matches. Germline V gene sequence: CDR1 SGHDN, CDR2 FVKESK. For the CDR3, the DNA is TGTGCCAGCAGCCACCCGGGACAGACCTACAATGAGCAGTTCTTC. This encodes CASSHPGQTYNEQFF.

This clone was seen just once. The rearrangement uses TRBV7-2 and TRBJ1-5, with 8 bases fitting TRBD1. The CDR3 consists of 15 residues. V shed 2 bases, J shed 7 bases, and the junction held 7 bases outside the gene matches. Germline CDR1 is SGHTA and CDR2 is FQGNSA. The CDR3 reads CASSLQGASEQPQHF. DNA for the CDR3: TGTGCCAGCAGCTTACAGGGGGCTTCGGAGCAGCCCCAGCATTTT.

This clone showed up just once. This chain links TRBV30 with TRBJ1-2, with 8 bases that match TRBD1. From germline, CDR1 is GTSNPN and CDR2 SVGIG (reference sequence). CDR3 length: 13 amino acids. J was trimmed by 8 bases and V by 2 bases; bases with no gene match: 7. CDR3 nucleotide sequence: TGTGCCTGGAGTATGGACAGGGTAACGGGCTACACCTTC. It encodes CAWSMDRVTGYTF.

This chain joins TRBV30 and TRBJ1-3; D is undetermined. Germline CDR1 is GTSNPN and CDR2 is SVGIG (reference sequence). CDR3 size: 14 residues. Trimming took 1 base from V and 5 from J, leaving 12 bases between them. Written as DNA, the CDR3 is TGTGCCTGGAGTGAAGATGACTATAGAAACACCATATATTTT. Its translation: CAWSEDDYRNTIYF.

The CDR3 sequence is CASRWDRITDTQYF. DNA for the CDR3: TGTGCCAGCAGGTGGGACAGGATCACAGATACGCAGTATTTT. The chain combines TRBV2 with TRBJ2-3, with 8 bases aligning to TRBD1. Germline V gene data show CDR1 as SNHLY and CDR2 as FYNNEI. J lost 2 bases, V lost 6 bases, and 4 bases had no gene match. The CDR3 runs to 14 residues.

The chain uses TRBV7-9 and TRBJ2-5; the D is unclear. V was cut by 3 bases and J by 3 bases, with 8 bases left in between. Germline loops: CDR1 SEHNR, CDR2 FQNEAQ (reference sequence). This CDR3 spans 13 amino acids. For the CDR3, the DNA is TGTGCCAGCAGCTTTAGACCCGAAGAGACCCAGTACTTC. Translated: CASSFRPEETQYF.

J is TRBJ1-2 and V is TRBV6-1; the D gene is possibly TRBD1 (6 bases). CDR3 size: 15 residues. Deletions cut 1 base from V and 5 bases from J, with 14 bases between. CDR1 and CDR2 from the germline V gene are MNHNS and SASEGT. CDR3 protein: CASSEDGGLSYGYTF. The CDR3 region has the DNA TGTGCCAGCAGTGAAGATGGGGGCCTATCATATGGCTACACCTTC.